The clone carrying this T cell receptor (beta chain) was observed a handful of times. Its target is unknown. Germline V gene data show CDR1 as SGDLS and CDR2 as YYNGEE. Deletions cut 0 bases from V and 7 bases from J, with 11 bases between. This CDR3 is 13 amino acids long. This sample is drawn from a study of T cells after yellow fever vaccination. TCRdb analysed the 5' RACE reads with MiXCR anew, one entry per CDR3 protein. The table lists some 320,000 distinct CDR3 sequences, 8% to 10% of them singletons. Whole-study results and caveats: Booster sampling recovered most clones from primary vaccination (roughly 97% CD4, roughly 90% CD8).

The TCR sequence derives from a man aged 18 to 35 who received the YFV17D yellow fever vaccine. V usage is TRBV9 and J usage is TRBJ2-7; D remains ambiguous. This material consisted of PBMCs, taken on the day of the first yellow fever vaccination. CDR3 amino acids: CASSVGHSREQYF. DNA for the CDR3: TGTGCCAGCAGCGTAGGACACTCAAGGGAGCAGTACTTC. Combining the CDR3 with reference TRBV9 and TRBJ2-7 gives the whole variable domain DSGVTQTPKHLITATGQRVTLRCSPRSGDLSVYWYQQSLDQGLQFLIQYYNGEERAKGNILERFSAQQFPDLHSELNLSSLELGDSALYFCASSVGHSREQYFGPGTRLTVT.